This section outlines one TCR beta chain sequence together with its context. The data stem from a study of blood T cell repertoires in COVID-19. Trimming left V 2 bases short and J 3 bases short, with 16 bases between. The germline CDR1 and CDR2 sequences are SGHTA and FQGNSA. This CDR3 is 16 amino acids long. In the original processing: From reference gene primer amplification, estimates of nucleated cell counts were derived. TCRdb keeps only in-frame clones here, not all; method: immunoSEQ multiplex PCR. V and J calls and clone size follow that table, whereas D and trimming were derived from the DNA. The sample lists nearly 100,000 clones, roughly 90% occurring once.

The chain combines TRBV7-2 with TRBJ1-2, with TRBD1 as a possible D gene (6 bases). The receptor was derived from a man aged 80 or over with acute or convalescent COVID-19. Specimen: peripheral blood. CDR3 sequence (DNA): TGTGCCAGCAGCTTACTCGCGGACAGTAAATACTATGGCTACACCTTC. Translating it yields CASSLLADSKYYGYTF. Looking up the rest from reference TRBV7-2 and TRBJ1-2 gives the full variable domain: GAGVSQSPSNKVTEKGKDVELRCDPISGHTALYWYRQSLGQGLEFLIYFQGNSAPDKSGLPSDRFSAERTGGSVSTLTIQRTQQEDSAVYLCASSLLADSKYYGYTFGSGTRLTVV.